In this sample, the clone carrying this T cell receptor (beta chain) turned up a few times. Antigen: not known. The authors' processing: Building a distant-metastasis classifier for papillary thyroid cancer drew on CDR3 differences across clinicopathological groups. TCRdb redid the clone calls on the PCR reads using MiXCR. These V and J calls are TCRdb output, not the study's own analysis. Found here are 20,000 to 25,000 clones, 9.5% to 12% of them singletons; the top ten hold 25% to 35%. These data belong to a study of metastatic and nonmetastatic thyroid tumors. Background on the study: Malignant and benign thyroid patients had repertoires compared in peripheral blood and tumor or nodule tissue. Notes on the study in general: Significantly greater TCR beta diversity was reportedly found in malignant thyroid tumors than in benign nodules (in blood and tumor).

V lost 6 bases, J lost 5 bases, and 7 bases stayed unmatched. CDR1 and CDR2 from the germline V gene are SGHVS and FNYEAQ. The CDR3 runs to 15 residues. Treatment of any kind had been given to no patient before thyroid surgery. The chain uses TRBV7-6 and TRBJ2-2; 9 nucleotides match TRBD1. The receptor's source is a female donor with papillary thyroid cancer or a benign thyroid nodule (not recorded which). Some clones in this sample may be carry-over from other donors' samples. Sequenced sample: blood. As DNA, the CDR3 is TGTGCCAGCAGATCGGGACAGGGCGATACCGGGGAGCTGTTTTTT. Protein product: CASRSGQGDTGELFF.